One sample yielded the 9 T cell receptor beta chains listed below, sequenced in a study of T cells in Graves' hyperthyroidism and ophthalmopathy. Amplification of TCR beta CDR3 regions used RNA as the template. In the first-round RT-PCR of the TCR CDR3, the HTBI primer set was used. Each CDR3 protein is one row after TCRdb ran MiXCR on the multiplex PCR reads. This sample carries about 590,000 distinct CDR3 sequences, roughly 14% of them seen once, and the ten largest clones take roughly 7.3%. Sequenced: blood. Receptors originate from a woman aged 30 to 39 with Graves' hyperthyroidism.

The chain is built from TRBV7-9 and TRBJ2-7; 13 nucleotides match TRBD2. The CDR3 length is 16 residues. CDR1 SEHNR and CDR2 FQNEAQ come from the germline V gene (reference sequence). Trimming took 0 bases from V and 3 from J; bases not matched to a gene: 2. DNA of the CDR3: TGTGCCAGCAGCTTAGCCGGACTAGCGGGAGACTACGAGCAGTACTTC. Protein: CASSLAGLAGDYEQYF.

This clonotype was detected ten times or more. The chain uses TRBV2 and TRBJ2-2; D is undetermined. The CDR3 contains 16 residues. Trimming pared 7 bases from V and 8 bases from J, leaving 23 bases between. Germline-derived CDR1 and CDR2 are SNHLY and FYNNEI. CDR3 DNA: TGTGCCAGCATCCCCATGGCAGACCCCCATTCTGGGGAGCTGTTTTTT. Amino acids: CASIPMADPHSGELFF.

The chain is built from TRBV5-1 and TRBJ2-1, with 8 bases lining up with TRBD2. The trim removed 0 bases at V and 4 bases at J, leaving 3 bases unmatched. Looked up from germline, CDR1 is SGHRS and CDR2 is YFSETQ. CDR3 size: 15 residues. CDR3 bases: TGCGCCAGCAGCTTGGCAGCGGGAGCTTACAATGAGCAGTTCTTC. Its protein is CASSLAAGAYNEQFF. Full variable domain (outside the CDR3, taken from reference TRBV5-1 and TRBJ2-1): KAGVTQTPRYLIKTRGQQVTLSCSPISGHRSVSWYQQTPGQGLQFLFEYFSETQRNKGNFPGRFSGRQFSNSRSEMNVSTLELGDSALYLCASSLAAGAYNEQFFGPGTRLTVL.

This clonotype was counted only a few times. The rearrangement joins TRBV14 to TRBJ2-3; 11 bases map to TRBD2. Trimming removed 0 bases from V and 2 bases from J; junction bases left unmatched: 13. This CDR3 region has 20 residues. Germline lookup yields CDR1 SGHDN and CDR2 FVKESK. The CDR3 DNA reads TGTGCCAGCAGCCAAGATAGTGGTAGCGGGAGGGCGTTCTCCACAGATACGCAGTATTTT. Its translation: CASSQDSGSGRAFSTDTQYF.

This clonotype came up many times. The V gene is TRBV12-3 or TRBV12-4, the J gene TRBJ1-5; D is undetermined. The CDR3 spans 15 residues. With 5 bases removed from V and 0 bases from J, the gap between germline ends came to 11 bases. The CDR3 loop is CASSESFFSNQPQHF. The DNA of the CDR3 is TGTGCCAGCAGTGAGTCATTTTTTAGCAATCAGCCCCAGCATTTT.

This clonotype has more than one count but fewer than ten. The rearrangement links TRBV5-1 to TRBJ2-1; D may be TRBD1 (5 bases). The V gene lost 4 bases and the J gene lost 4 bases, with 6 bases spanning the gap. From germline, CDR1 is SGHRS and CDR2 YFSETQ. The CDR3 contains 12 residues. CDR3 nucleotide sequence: TGCGCCAGCAGCGACAGATACAATGAGCAGTTCTTC. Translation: CASSDRYNEQFF.

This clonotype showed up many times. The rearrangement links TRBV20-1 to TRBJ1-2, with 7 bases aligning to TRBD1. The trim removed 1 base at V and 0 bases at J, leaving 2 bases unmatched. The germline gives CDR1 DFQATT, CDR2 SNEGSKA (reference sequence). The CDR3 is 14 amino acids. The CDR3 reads CSARGTGANYGYTF. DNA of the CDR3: TGCAGTGCTAGAGGAACAGGGGCTAACTATGGCTACACCTTC.

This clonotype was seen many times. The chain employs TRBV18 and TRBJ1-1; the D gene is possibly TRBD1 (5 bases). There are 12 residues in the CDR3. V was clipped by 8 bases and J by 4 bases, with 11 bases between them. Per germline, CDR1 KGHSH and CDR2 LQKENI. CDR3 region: CASQGAGTEAFF. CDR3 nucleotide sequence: TGTGCCAGCCAGGGAGCGGGCACTGAAGCTTTCTTT. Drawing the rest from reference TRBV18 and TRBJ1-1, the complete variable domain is NAGVMQNPRHLVRRRGQEARLRCSPMKGHSHVYWYRQLPEEGLKFMVYLQKENIIDESGMPKERFSAEFPKEGPSILRIQQVVRGDSAAYFCASQGAGTEAFFGQGTRLTVV.

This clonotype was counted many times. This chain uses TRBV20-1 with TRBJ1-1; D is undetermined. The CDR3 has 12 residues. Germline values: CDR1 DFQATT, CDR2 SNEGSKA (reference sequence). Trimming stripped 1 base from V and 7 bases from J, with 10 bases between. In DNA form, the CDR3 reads TGCAGTGCTAGAGGTTTCGGGATTGAAGCTTTCTTT. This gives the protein CSARGFGIEAFF.